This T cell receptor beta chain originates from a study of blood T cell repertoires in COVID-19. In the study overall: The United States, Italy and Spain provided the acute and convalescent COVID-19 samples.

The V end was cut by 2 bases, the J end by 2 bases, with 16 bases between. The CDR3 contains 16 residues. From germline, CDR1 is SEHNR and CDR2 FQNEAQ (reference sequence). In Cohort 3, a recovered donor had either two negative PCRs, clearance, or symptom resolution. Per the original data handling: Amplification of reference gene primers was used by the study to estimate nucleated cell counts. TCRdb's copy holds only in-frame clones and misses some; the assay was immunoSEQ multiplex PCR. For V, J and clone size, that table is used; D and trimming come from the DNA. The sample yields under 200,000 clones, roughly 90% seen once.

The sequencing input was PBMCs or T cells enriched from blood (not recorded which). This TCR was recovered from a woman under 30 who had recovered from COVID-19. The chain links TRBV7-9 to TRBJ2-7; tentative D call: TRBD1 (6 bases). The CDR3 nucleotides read TGTGCCAGCAGCTTACTAACAGGGATTAGGGCCTACGAGCAGTACTTC. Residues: CASSLLTGIRAYEQYF.